Detailed here is one TCR beta chain. This entry belongs to a study of CD8 T cells in Susac syndrome. cDNA came from approximately 0.5 to 1 ug RNA primed by random hexamers. TCRdb re-called the immunoSEQ multiplex PCR reads with MiXCR, one entry per CDR3 protein. The sample lists about 26,000 distinct CDR3 sequences, 85% to 95% occurring once. The sequenced sample consisted of CD8+ T cells from PBMCs. The clonotype was recovered from a human donor in good health.

The CDR3 here is CSARDRRVYEQYF. In DNA, the CDR3 is TGCAGTGCTAGAGACCGGAGGGTTTACGAGCAGTACTTC. The chain carries TRBV20-1 and TRBJ2-7, with D possibly TRBD2 on 6 matching bases. CDR1 and CDR2 (germline): DFQATT, SNEGSKA (reference sequence). This CDR3 is built from 13 residues. V was pared by 0 bases and J by 4 bases, with 10 bases between.